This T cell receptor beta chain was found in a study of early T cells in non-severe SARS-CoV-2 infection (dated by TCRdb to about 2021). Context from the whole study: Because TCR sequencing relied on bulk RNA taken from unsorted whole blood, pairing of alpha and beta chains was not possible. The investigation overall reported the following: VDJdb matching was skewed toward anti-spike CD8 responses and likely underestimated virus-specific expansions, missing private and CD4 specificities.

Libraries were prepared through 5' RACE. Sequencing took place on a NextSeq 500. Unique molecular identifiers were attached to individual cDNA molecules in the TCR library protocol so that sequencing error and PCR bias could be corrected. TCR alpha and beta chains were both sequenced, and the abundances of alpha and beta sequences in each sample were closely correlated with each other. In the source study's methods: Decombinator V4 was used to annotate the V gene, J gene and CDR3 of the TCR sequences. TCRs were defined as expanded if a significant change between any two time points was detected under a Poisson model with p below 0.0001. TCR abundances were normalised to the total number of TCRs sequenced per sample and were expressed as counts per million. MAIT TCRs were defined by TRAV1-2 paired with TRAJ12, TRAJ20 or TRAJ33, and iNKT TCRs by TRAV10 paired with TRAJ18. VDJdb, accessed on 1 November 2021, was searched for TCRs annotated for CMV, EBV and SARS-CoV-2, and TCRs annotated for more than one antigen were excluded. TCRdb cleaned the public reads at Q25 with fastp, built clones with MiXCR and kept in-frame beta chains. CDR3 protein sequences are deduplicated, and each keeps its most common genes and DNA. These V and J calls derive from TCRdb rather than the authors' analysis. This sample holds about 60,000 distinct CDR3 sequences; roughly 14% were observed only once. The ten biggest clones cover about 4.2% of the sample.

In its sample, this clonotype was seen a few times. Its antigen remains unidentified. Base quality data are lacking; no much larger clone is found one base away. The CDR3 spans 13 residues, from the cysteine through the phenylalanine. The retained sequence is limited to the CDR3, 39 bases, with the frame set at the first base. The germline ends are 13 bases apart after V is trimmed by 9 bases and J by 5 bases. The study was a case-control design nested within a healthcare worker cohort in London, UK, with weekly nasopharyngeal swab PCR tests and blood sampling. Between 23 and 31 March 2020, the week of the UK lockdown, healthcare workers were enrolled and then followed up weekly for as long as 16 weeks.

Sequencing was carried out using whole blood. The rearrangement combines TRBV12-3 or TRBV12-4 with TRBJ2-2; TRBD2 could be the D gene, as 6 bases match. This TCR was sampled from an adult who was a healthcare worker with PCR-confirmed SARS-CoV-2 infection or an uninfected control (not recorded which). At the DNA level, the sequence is TGTGCCAGGGTCCGGCGGGGAACCGGGGAGCTGTTTTTT. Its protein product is CARVRRGTGELFF.